These 29 T cell receptor beta chains originate from one sample sequenced in a study of shared clonotypes between healthy human individuals. Only CD45RO-negative cells positively selected for CCR7 counted as naive CD8 cells, so terminally differentiated effector memory CD45RA+ cells were excluded. Clones were sequenced by immunoSEQ multiplex PCR, and TCRdb holds only the in-frame ones, with some missing. The data contain hundreds of thousands of clones, approximately 96% of them seen just once; the ten biggest clones take up approximately 0.1%. The sequenced material came from naive CD8+ T cells sorted from blood. Every receptor here comes from a woman in her twenties or thirties in good health.

J is TRBJ2-6 and V is TRBV5-1; D possibly corresponds to TRBD1 (6 bases). There are 16 residues in the CDR3. V dropped 4 bases and J dropped 1 base, with 12 bases sitting between them. Germline CDR1 is SGHRS and CDR2 is YFSETQ. The CDR3: CASSHDRISGANVLTF. In nucleotides, the CDR3 is TGCGCCAGCAGCCATGACAGGATATCTGGGGCCAACGTCCTGACTTTC.

The chain couples TRBV28 to TRBJ1-3, with unresolved D. The CDR3 contains 14 residues. Germline values: CDR1 MDHEN, CDR2 SYDVKM. The ends were cut back, 2 bases at V and 2 bases at J, with 7 bases in the middle. The DNA for the CDR3 is TGTGCCAGCAGTTTAGTAACGACTGGAAACACCATATATTTT. Encoded protein: CASSLVTTGNTIYF.

This clone came up a few times. DNA of the CDR3: TGTGCCAGCAGCAGCGCCCGGGACCTTTCGTACGAGCAGTACTTC. It specifies CASSSARDLSYEQYF. The V and J genes are TRBV13 and TRBJ2-7, with D possibly called TRBD1 or TRBD2 (5 bases each). Germline assignment: CDR1 PRHDT and CDR2 FYEKMQ (reference sequence). The CDR3 is 15 amino acids. V gave up 5 bases and J gave up 4 bases, with 18 bases separating them.

The CDR3 sequence is CASSLEGTRLGNEQFF. CDR3 coding DNA: TGTGCCAGCAGCTTAGAAGGGACTAGGCTAGGCAATGAGCAGTTCTTC. This chain links TRBV13 with TRBJ2-1, with TRBD2 matching over 8 bases. In germline, CDR1 is PRHDT, CDR2 FYEKMQ (reference sequence). The CDR3 covers 16 residues. The V gene end was trimmed by 1 base and the J gene end by 6 bases; junction bases not matched to a gene: 8.

This chain uses TRBV9 with TRBJ2-3; the match to TRBD1 covers 9 bases. CDR1 is SGDLS and CDR2 is YYNGEE in the germline V gene. The CDR3 covers 15 residues. V dropped 2 bases and J dropped 1; count of bases not matched to a gene: 2. The CDR3 reads CASSVGDRGTDTQYF. The CDR3 DNA is TGTGCCAGCAGCGTGGGGGACAGGGGCACAGATACGCAGTATTTT.

The chain couples TRBV15 to TRBJ1-2; 7 bases are shared with TRBD1. The germline gives CDR1 LNHNV, CDR2 YYDKDF (reference sequence). CDR3 length: 17 residues. The junction had 16 bases not matched to a gene; V was cut back by 5 bases and J by 4 bases. The CDR3 protein is CATSGRTGLPFVYGYTF. DNA of the CDR3: TGTGCCACCAGCGGACGGACAGGATTACCTTTCGTCTATGGCTACACCTTC. Based on the CDR3 plus reference TRBV15 and TRBJ1-2, the full variable domain is DAMVIQNPRYQVTQFGKPVTLSCSQTLNHNVMYWYQQKSSQAPKLLFHYYDKDFNNEADTPDNFQSRRPNTSFCFLDIRSPGLGDTAMYLCATSGRTGLPFVYGYTFGSGTRLTVV.

The chain is built from TRBV4-2 and TRBJ2-1; D remains ambiguous. Trimming shortened V by 7 bases and J by 0 bases, and 13 bases separated the two germline ends. Per the germline V gene, CDR1 is LGHNA and CDR2 is YNFKEQ. The CDR3 is 15 residues long. The CDR3 reads CASTQARSSYNEQFF. The CDR3 bases are TGTGCCAGCACCCAGGCCCGAAGCTCCTACAATGAGCAGTTCTTC.

The chain joins TRBV5-4 to TRBJ2-4; D gene unclear. Deletions cut 4 bases from V and 1 base from J, with 18 bases between. This CDR3 comprises 17 residues. CDR1 and CDR2 from the germline V gene are SGHNT and YYREEE (reference sequence). The DNA of the CDR3 is TGTGCCAGCAGCCGAGACACCTCCCGATCGGCCAAAAACATTCAGTACTTC. It yields the protein CASSRDTSRSAKNIQYF.

This clone was observed a single time. V usage is TRBV29-1 and J usage is TRBJ2-5; TRBD1 might be the D (6 bases). The DNA end is a closer match to TRBJ2-7, so the J assignment may be wrong. The CDR3 contains 13 residues. Germline V gives CDR1 SQVTM, CDR2 ANQGSEA. The CDR3, as DNA: TGCAGCGTAAACAGGGAGAGCTCCTACGAGCAGTACTTC. Translation: CSVNRESSYEQYF.

The chain uses TRBV19 and TRBJ1-3; the D is unclear. Trimming removed 7 bases from V and 0 bases from J, with 1 base in between. Per germline, CDR1 LNHDA and CDR2 SQIVND (reference sequence). The CDR3 spans 11 residues. DNA of the CDR3: TGTGCCAGTAACTCTGGAAACACCATATATTTT. Encoded protein: CASNSGNTIYF.

The V gene is TRBV27, the J gene TRBJ2-4, with D perhaps TRBD2 (6 bases). This CDR3 comprises 12 residues. CDR1 and CDR2 (germline): MNHEY, SMNVEV (reference sequence). Trimming cost V 7 bases and J 6 bases, with 10 bases left between them. The CDR3 DNA reads TGTGCCAGCACGGACTACTCAAACATTCAGTACTTC. Translation: CASTDYSNIQYF.

For this clone: The sample holds other DNA sequences that translate to the same CDR3. The gene calls are TRBV11-2 and TRBJ2-1, with D unresolved. V lost 0 bases to trimming and J lost 6 bases, with 3 bases between them. The CDR3 consists of 12 residues. Germline-derived CDR1 and CDR2 are SGHAT and FQNNGV. CDR3 coding DNA: TGTGCCAGCAGCTTAGAAGGCAATGAGCAGTTCTTC. It is translated as CASSLEGNEQFF. Full variable domain (outside the CDR3, taken from reference TRBV11-2 and TRBJ2-1): EAGVAQSPRYKIIEKRQSVAFWCNPISGHATLYWYQQILGQGPKLLIQFQNNGVVDDSQLPKDRFSAERLKGVDSTLKIQPAKLEDSAVYLCASSLEGNEQFFGPGTRLTVL.

The chain has TRBV30 and TRBJ2-7, with TRBD2 matching over 13 bases. The CDR3 runs 15 residues. Germline CDR1 is GTSNPN and CDR2 is SVGIG (reference sequence). J lost 5 bases, V lost 2 bases, and 6 bases had no gene match. In nucleotides, the CDR3 is TGTGCCTGGAGTCCTGGACTAGCGGGAGCCCACGAGCAGTACTTC. Residues: CAWSPGLAGAHEQYF.

The V gene is TRBV7-9, the J gene TRBJ2-1; D perhaps matches TRBD1 (5 bases). The CDR3 loop spans 14 amino acids. Germline loops: CDR1 SEHNR, CDR2 FQNEAQ (reference sequence). Trimming pared 1 base from V and 7 bases from J, leaving 11 bases between. CDR3 in amino acids: CASSLEGWQNEQFF. The DNA for the CDR3 is TGTGCCAGCAGCTTAGAGGGGTGGCAAAATGAGCAGTTCTTC. Supplemented by reference TRBV7-9 and TRBJ2-1, the full variable domain reads DTGVSQNPRHKITKRGQNVTFRCDPISEHNRLYWYRQTLGQGPEFLTYFQNEAQLEKSRLLSDRFSAERPKGSFSTLEIQRTEQGDSAMYLCASSLEGWQNEQFFGPGTRLTVL.

The V call is TRBV2, the J call TRBJ1-4; 7 nucleotides align to TRBD1. The CDR3 covers 17 residues. Germline lookup yields CDR1 SNHLY and CDR2 FYNNEI. Trimming cost V 7 bases and J 4 bases; bases outside gene matches: 15. The CDR3 loop reads CASTGTVKPKDNEKLFF. CDR3 nucleotides: TGTGCCAGCACGGGGACAGTTAAGCCCAAGGATAATGAAAAACTGTTTTTT.

The gene calls are TRBV2 and TRBJ1-1; perhaps TRBD1 as D (5 bases). This CDR3 spans 15 amino acids. Trimming stripped 6 bases from V and 10 bases from J, with 24 bases between. Germline V lookup: CDR1 SNHLY, CDR2 FYNNEI. The CDR3: CASRQLVGDGVGAFF. CDR3 sequence (DNA): TGTGCCAGCAGACAGCTCGTTGGGGACGGCGTAGGAGCTTTCTTT.

The rearrangement links TRBV5-1 to TRBJ1-4, with 8 bases that match TRBD1. The CDR3 is 14 amino acids. The J segment lost 8 bases and the V segment lost 0 bases, leaving 3 bases of the junction unmatched. Germline V CDR1 and CDR2: SGHRS, YFSETQ. CDR3 protein: CASSLGTGPEKLFF. The CDR3 DNA reads as TGCGCCAGCAGCTTGGGGACAGGGCCCGAAAAACTGTTTTTT.

In DNA form, the CDR3 reads TGCGCCAGCAGCCAAGGCCGCGGGAGTTCTTTAGATACGCAGTATTTT. It translates to CASSQGRGSSLDTQYF. J is TRBJ2-3 and V is TRBV5-1, with 7 bases fitting TRBD2. Trimming removed 4 bases from V and 5 bases from J; junction bases left unmatched: 13. CDR3 length: 16 residues. The germline gives CDR1 SGHRS, CDR2 YFSETQ.

This clone showed up just once. V and J are TRBV5-1 and TRBJ2-3; D may be TRBD2 (6 bases). CDR3 length equals 14 residues. CDR1 is SGHRS and CDR2 is YFSETQ in the germline V gene. The V end was cut by 5 bases, the J end by 4 bases, with 14 bases between. CDR3 loop: CASRASDTSDTQYF. The CDR3 DNA sequence: TGCGCCAGCAGGGCTAGCGACACCTCAGATACGCAGTATTTT.

This sequence joins TRBV29-1 and TRBJ1-2; D unclear. This CDR3 spans 15 amino acids. Germline V gene sequence: CDR1 SQVTM, CDR2 ANQGSEA. V was clipped by 3 bases and J by 1 base, with 15 bases between them. For the CDR3, the DNA is TGCAGCGTTGAGGGTCAGTTAGGATTTAACTATGGCTACACCTTC. Amino acid sequence: CSVEGQLGFNYGYTF.

The chain is built from TRBV28 and TRBJ2-7; no clear D gene. The germline V and J ends were trimmed by 2 bases and 3 bases, with 8 bases remaining between them. Looked up from germline, CDR1 is MDHEN and CDR2 is SYDVKM. The CDR3 consists of 13 residues. For the CDR3, the DNA is TGTGCCAGCAGTTTAGTCTCTGACTACGAGCAGTACTTC. Its translation: CASSLVSDYEQYF.

The rearrangement joins TRBV7-3 to TRBJ2-3, with unresolved D. CDR1 and CDR2 (germline): SGHTA, FQGTGA. CDR3 length: 14 amino acids. V gave up 4 bases and J gave up 1 base, with 9 bases separating them. The CDR3 spells CASSYGGGTDTQYF. CDR3 DNA: TGTGCCAGCAGCTATGGTGGGGGCACAGATACGCAGTATTTT.

The J gene is TRBJ2-7, the V gene TRBV30; D perhaps matches TRBD2 (6 bases). The CDR3 is made up of 14 amino acids. V lost 6 bases to trimming and J lost 5 bases, with 20 bases between them. Germline V gene data show CDR1 as GTSNPN and CDR2 as SVGIG (reference sequence). The CDR3: CACYSNGSIHEQYF. The CDR3 nucleotides read TGTGCCTGCTACAGTAACGGGAGTATCCACGAGCAGTACTTC.

The chain is built from TRBV28 and TRBJ2-7; no definite D call. Deletions cut 1 base from V and 3 bases from J, with 7 bases between. Germline V gene data show CDR1 as MDHEN and CDR2 as SYDVKM. The CDR3 totals 13 residues. Written as DNA, the CDR3 is TGTGCCAGCAGTTTATTTCTCGGCTACGAGCAGTACTTC. Translated, it gives CASSLFLGYEQYF.

This clone was detected only a few times. Distinct nucleotide sequences in the sample also encode this CDR3. The chain employs TRBV6-5 and TRBJ1-1; a weak D match, TRBD1 (5 bases). Germline lookup yields CDR1 MNHEY and CDR2 SVGAGI. The CDR3 contains 14 residues. Trimming pared 6 bases from V and 1 base from J, leaving 12 bases between. CDR3 amino acids: CASSPPGRNTEAFF. CDR3 sequence (DNA): TGTGCCAGCAGCCCACCAGGGCGGAACACTGAAGCTTTCTTT.

The chain combines TRBV6-5 with TRBJ1-1; the D gene is possibly TRBD1 (5 bases). The CDR3 length is 16 residues. The germline V gene has CDR1 MNHEY and CDR2 SVGAGI. Trimming shortened V by 2 bases and J by 3 bases, and 16 bases separated the two germline ends. The CDR3 DNA reads TGTGCCAGCAGTTACCATCGCTCGGGGGACGACACTGAAGCTTTCTTT. Encoded protein: CASSYHRSGDDTEAFF.

The chain links TRBV21-1 to TRBJ2-2; TRBD2 reflects the table's D call only, with no check against the DNA. TRBV21-1 is a listed pseudogene. There are 17 residues in the CDR3. The CDR3 nucleotides are TGTGCCAGCAGCATTGTCGGGACTAGCGGGAGGCCCGGGGAGCTGTTTTTT. It specifies CASSIVGTSGRPGELFF.

The chain combines TRBV2 with TRBJ2-7, with 9 bases fitting TRBD1. The CDR3 contains 14 residues. From germline, CDR1 is SNHLY and CDR2 FYNNEI. With 7 bases clipped from V and 2 bases from J, the junction kept 6 bases outside the gene matches. CDR3: CASTGQGPPYEQYF. CDR3 in DNA: TGTGCCAGCACCGGACAGGGGCCCCCCTACGAGCAGTACTTC.

The rearrangement uses TRBV28 and TRBJ2-7; a weak D match, TRBD2 (8 bases). Germline CDR1 MDHEN, CDR2 SYDVKM. V lost 4 bases, J lost 4 bases, and 26 bases lay in between. The CDR3 contains 18 residues. The chain's CDR3 is CASSSLWTGREGQYEQYF. CDR3 DNA: TGTGCCAGCAGTTCCCTTTGGACAGGCCGGGAGGGGCAATACGAGCAGTACTTC.